The clone carrying this T cell receptor (beta chain) came up many times. No antigen is known for it. Sequencing was performed with immunoSEQ multiplex PCR; in TCRdb, only in-frame clones are kept and a portion is missing. The data list approximately 35,000 clones, none observed once; 0.95% to 1.5% falls to the top ten. The data belong to a study of T cells after posttransplantation cyclophosphamide. CDR3 size: 16 residues. From germline, CDR1 is SGHAT and CDR2 FQNNGV. The V and J ends lost 1 base and 5 bases, in that order; junction bases with no gene match: 7. Overall study findings and caveats: Later post-transplant blood repertoires were often dominated by donor CD8+ memory clones. Recipient CMV seropositivity and CMV reactivation strongly tracked TRB clonality. Skin or GI-infiltrating T cells shared few TRB sequences with blood.

The material sequenced was PBMCs. The TCR sequence derives from a girl between 5 and 17 years old in good health, CMV-negative, and a related stem cell transplant donor. This sequence joins TRBV11-2 and TRBJ2-1, with 8 bases fitting TRBD2. CDR3 in amino acids: CASSLGTGGYNNEQFF. CDR3 nucleotides: TGTGCCAGCAGCTTAGGGACGGGGGGGTATAACAATGAGCAGTTCTTC.